Listed below are T cell receptor beta chains from one sample, sequenced in a study of blood T cell repertoires in COVID-19. Only in-frame clones appear in the TCRdb table, and some are missing; sequencing was by immunoSEQ multiplex PCR. Here the sample spans roughly 150,000 clones, around four fifths being singletons. The material sequenced was peripheral blood. These receptors all come from a man aged 55 to 70 who had recovered from COVID-19. CDR3s include the opening cysteine and the closing phenylalanine or tryptophan. The D gene is left open where the match is weak. A clone size is listed for some rows: how often the clone was seen (once, few, many), or a class if it is expanded.

clone size,J gene,D gene,V gene,CDR3 length,CDR3 DNA,CDR3 protein
NA,TRBJ2-3,TRBD2,TRBV7-2,16,TGTGCCAGCAGCTTAGGGCCGCGGGGGGGAGCAGATACGCAGTATTTT,CASSLGPRGGADTQYF
many,TRBJ2-3,TRBD2,TRBV5-5,16,TGTGCCAGCAGCCGACTAGCGGGGGGGCAGTGGGATACGCAGTATTTT,CASSRLAGGQWDTQYF
NA,TRBJ2-3,TRBD2,TRBV28,16,TGTGCCAGCAGTTTCCGTAGCGGGCCAGGCACAGATACGCAGTATTTT,CASSFRSGPGTDTQYF
NA,TRBJ2-7,NA,TRBV19,14,TGTGCCAGTAGGAAGGAGGCAGCGCCCTACGAGCAGTACTTC,CASRKEAAPYEQYF
once,TRBJ1-5,NA,TRBV12-3/TRBV12-4,13,TGTGCCAGCAGTTTGGTTAGGAGACAGCCCCAGCATTTT,CASSLVRRQPQHF
NA,TRBJ2-7,TRBD2,TRBV4-3,12,TGCGCCAGCAGCCCTCTAGCGGGAGGCCCCCACTTC,CASSPLAGGPHF
NA,TRBJ1-5,NA,TRBV29-1,13,TGCAGCGTTGGGGGGGGAAGCAATCAGCCCCAGCATTTT,CSVGGGSNQPQHF
NA,TRBJ2-2,NA,TRBV5-1,15,TGCGCCAGCAGCTTGAACAGGCAAGACACCGGGGAGCTGTTTTTT,CASSLNRQDTGELFF
NA,TRBJ2-2,NA,TRBV6-6,14,TGTGCCAGCAGTTACTCGGACAGCCCAGGGGAGCTGTTTTTT,CASSYSDSPGELFF
NA,TRBJ1-6,NA,TRBV5-6,14,TGTGCCAGCAGCTTGGTGCAGGGCGGTTCACCCCTCCACTTT,CASSLVQGGSPLHF
NA,TRBJ1-6,NA,TRBV30,17,TGTGCCTCTAATCAGGGGCCGGGAGGGGACCGCTTGGGACCCCTCCACTTT,CASNQGPGGDRLGPLHF
NA,TRBJ1-6,TRBD1,TRBV3-1/TRBV3-2,18,TGTGCCAGCAGCCACTGGAACTGGGGACAGGGGGCTGATTCACCCCTCCACTTT,CASSHWNWGQGADSPLHF
NA,TRBJ2-1,TRBD1,TRBV30,15,TGTGCCTGGAGTCCAATGGACAGGCCGCCTTATGAGCAGTTCTTC,CAWSPMDRPPYEQFF
NA,TRBJ1-2,NA,TRBV20-1,10,TGCAGTGCTCCCAGCAGGGGCTACACCTTC,CSAPSRGYTF
NA,TRBJ2-1,NA,TRBV4-1,15,TGCGCCAGCAGCCTGACCGGGACTTCCTACAATGAGCAGTTCTTC,CASSLTGTSYNEQFF
NA,TRBJ2-2,NA,TRBV7-3,13,TGTGCCAGCAGCTTAACAACTCTCGGGGAGCTGTTTTTT,CASSLTTLGELFF
NA,TRBJ2-1,TRBD1,TRBV5-5,19,TGTGCCAGCAGCTTGTGGGGTGAGGGGGCGCCCCTCCTTTACAATGAGCAGTTCTTC,CASSLWGEGAPLLYNEQFF
once,TRBJ1-5,NA,TRBV21-1,16,TGTGCCAGCAGCAAAGAACGGTGCCGGTATAATCAGCCCCAGCATTTT,CASSKERCRYNQPQHF
NA,TRBJ2-3,TRBD2,TRBV5-5,16,TGTGCCAGCAGCCCCCTAGCGGGGTTAGACACAGATACGCAGTATTTT,CASSPLAGLDTDTQYF